These 5 T cell receptor beta chains were sequenced from one sample in a study of T cell responses to AZD1222 COVID-19 vaccine. The repertoire was sequenced with immunoSEQ multiplex PCR; TCRdb's copy has only in-frame clones and lacks some. The sample consists of approximately 100,000 clones, 85% of them appearing once. The sample was peripheral blood, taken 28 days after the second AZD1222 dose. These receptors were taken from an adult who received the AZD1222 COVID-19 vaccine.

This chain connects TRBV29-1 to TRBJ2-5; D may be TRBD1 (6 bases). Germline-derived CDR1 and CDR2 are SQVTM and ANQGSEA. CDR3 length equals 13 residues. Trimming cost V 2 bases and J 5 bases, with 12 bases left between them. CDR3 bases: TGCAGCGTTGAACGAAGTCAGGGGGAGACCCAGTACTTC. This sequence encodes CSVERSQGETQYF.

The chain employs TRBV27 and TRBJ2-1, with 10 bases aligning to TRBD2. The ends lost 5 bases at V and 6 bases at J; junction bases unmatched: 13. The CDR3 is 17 residues long. The germline gives CDR1 MNHEY, CDR2 SMNVEV (reference sequence). CDR3 in amino acids: CASSVAGTSDWVNEQFF. The CDR3 nucleotides read TGTGCCAGCAGTGTAGCCGGGACTAGCGATTGGGTCAATGAGCAGTTCTTC.

Points on this clone: The sample carries other DNA sequences with the same CDR3. The chain joins TRBV28 to TRBJ1-2; maybe TRBD1 (5 bases). The V end lost 3 bases, the J end lost 7 bases, and 6 bases lay between the germline ends. The length of the CDR3 is 11 residues. Per germline, CDR1 MDHEN and CDR2 SYDVKM. CDR3 nucleotides: TGTGCCAGCAGTTTCGGGGGTGGCTACACCTTC. Its translation: CASSFGGGYTF.

The J gene is TRBJ1-5, the V gene TRBV6-5; no definite D call. This CDR3 region has 13 residues. Germline V lookup: CDR1 MNHEY, CDR2 SVGAGI. Trimming took off 5 bases at V and 3 bases at J, with 8 bases between the two ends. CDR3 coding DNA: TGTGCCAGCAGTACGGGGTTCAATCAGCCCCAGCATTTT. It is translated as CASSTGFNQPQHF.

The chain uses TRBV5-1 and TRBJ2-1; D not resolved. The V gene's germline CDR1 is SGHRS and CDR2 YFSETQ. V lost 0 bases, J lost 0 bases, and 7 bases lay in between. The CDR3 sequence is 15 residues long. The CDR3 is CASSLGPSSYNEQFF. As DNA, the CDR3 is TGCGCCAGCAGCTTGGGTCCCAGCTCCTACAATGAGCAGTTCTTC.